Given below is one T cell receptor (beta chain) in context. Sorting with CD45RO/CCR7/CD25/CD127/CD95/CD27 yielded naive, central memory, regulatory and stem-like memory CD4+ cells. All of the sorted populations showed purity greater than 95%. The record originates from a study of beta chain features in type 1 diabetes. Isolated RNA was reverse transcribed in full, so expressed TCRB transcripts were sequenced. TCRdb keeps only in-frame clones here, not all; method: immunoSEQ multiplex PCR. The data contain 620,000 or so clones, 15% to 19% of them seen just once; the ten biggest clones take up 0.09% to 0.095%. Trimming pared 5 bases from V and 2 bases from J, leaving 16 bases between. CDR1 is SGHTA, CDR2 FQGTGA, per germline. The CDR3 is made up of 15 amino acids.

Source material: naive CD4+ T cells from blood. The receptor's source is a man between 18 and 35 years old in good health. V usage is TRBV7-3 and J usage is TRBJ2-7, with D possibly TRBD2 on 6 matching bases. The CDR3 bases are TGTGCCAGCAGCCAACAGACCGGGGGACCCTACGAGCAGTACTTC. Translation gives CASSQQTGGPYEQYF.